This T cell receptor (beta chain) came from a study of blood T cell repertoires in COVID-19. The wider study: Material from acute and convalescent COVID-19 was sourced from the United States, Italy and Spain. From T cells, B-cell-depleted T cells, or PBMCs came the material, which was cDNA or gDNA.

V was clipped by 5 bases and J by 6 bases; unmatched bases: 6. CDR3 length equals 15 residues. CDR1 MNHEY and CDR2 SVGAGI come from the germline V gene. Source study methods: Quantification of nucleated cells was approximated via reference gene primer amplification. TCRdb's table, derived via immunoSEQ multiplex PCR, lists solely in-frame clones and lacks some. The V and J calls and clone size come from that table; D and trimming were worked out from the DNA. The sample contains 20,000 to 25,000 clones, roughly nine tenths of which appear only once. The J gene is TRBJ2-1, the V gene TRBV6-5; 11 bases align to TRBD1. Sequenced material: peripheral blood. The receptor comes from a human donor with active COVID-19. The donor label of this sample is uncertain. CDR3 in amino acids: CASSHRDRGSNEQFF. The CDR3 DNA sequence: TGTGCCAGCAGTCACCGGGACAGGGGGTCCAATGAGCAGTTCTTC.